A single sample is the source of the 21 T cell receptor beta chains below, sequenced in a study of blood T cell repertoires in COVID-19. Here immunoSEQ multiplex PCR was the method, and the copy in TCRdb shows in-frame clones only, minus some. Among under 65,000 clones listed, approximately 86% were seen once. Sequenced input: peripheral blood. These receptors originate from a woman older than 75 with COVID-19, enrolled during active disease.

The genes are TRBV14 and TRBJ2-7; 11 bases are a match to TRBD2. The CDR3 runs to 18 residues. The germline V gene has CDR1 SGHDN and CDR2 FVKESK. V shed 0 bases and J 2 bases; nucleotides not matched to a gene: 9. CDR3: CASSQDKMGLAETYEQYF. The CDR3 DNA reads as TGTGCCAGCAGCCAAGATAAGATGGGACTAGCGGAGACCTACGAGCAGTACTTC.

The chain joins TRBV30 to TRBJ1-5; perhaps TRBD1 as D (6 bases). V lost 0 bases and J lost 2, with 11 bases in between. Looked up from germline, CDR1 is GTSNPN and CDR2 is SVGIG (reference sequence). This CDR3 is built from 15 residues. In DNA, the CDR3 is TGTGCCTGGAGTGTTCAGGGGATCGGCAATCAGCCCCAGCATTTT. Its translation: CAWSVQGIGNQPQHF.

The DNA of the CDR3 is TGTGCCAGCAGCCAAGGAACGACAGGGGCCTCTTCACCCCTCCACTTT. This codes for CASSQGTTGASSPLHF. The chain is built from TRBV3-1 (or the pseudogene TRBV3-2) and TRBJ1-6, with TRBD1 matching 8 bases. Germline V gene lookup returns CDR1 LGHDT and CDR2 YNNKEL (reference sequence). CDR3 length: 16 amino acids. The V gene end was trimmed by 1 base and the J gene end by 9 bases; junction bases not matched to a gene: 8.

The genes are TRBV7-9 and TRBJ1-1, with D perhaps TRBD1 (6 bases). Trimming shortened V by 6 bases and J by 5 bases, and 22 bases separated the two germline ends. Germline V CDR1 and CDR2: SEHNR, FQNEAQ (reference sequence). The CDR3 is 16 amino acids. The CDR3 nucleotides are TGTGCCAGCAGTCGGGACACCCATCCTAGGAGGACTGAAGCTTTCTTT. Translating gives CASSRDTHPRRTEAFF.

V and J are TRBV9 and TRBJ2-2, with 9 nucleotides matching TRBD2. CDR3 length equals 16 residues. The germline gives CDR1 SGDLS, CDR2 YYNGEE. The V gene end was trimmed by 0 bases and the J gene end by 6 bases; junction bases not matched to a gene: 6. This CDR3 is CASSVGGGGASGELFF. CDR3 in DNA: TGTGCCAGCAGCGTAGGCGGCGGGGGGGCGTCCGGGGAGCTGTTTTTT.

The chain combines TRBV7-2 with TRBJ1-2, with unresolved D. Germline CDR1 and CDR2: SGHTA and FQGNSA. The CDR3 sequence is 12 residues long. V lost 5 bases, J lost 12 bases, and 16 bases lay in between. The CDR3 here is CASSRTSSSDTF. The CDR3 bases are TGTGCCAGCAGCCGTACCAGCTCGAGCGACACCTTC.

V and J are TRBV6-5 and TRBJ2-3; 9 nucleotides align to TRBD1. V shed 5 bases, J shed 2 bases, and the junction held 5 bases outside the gene matches. Germline values: CDR1 MNHEY, CDR2 SVGAGI. There are 15 residues in the CDR3. CDR3 amino acids: CASSPGQGYTDTQYF. CDR3 bases: TGTGCCAGCAGTCCGGGACAGGGTTACACAGATACGCAGTATTTT.

This clone was counted a few times. The chain combines TRBV7-8 with TRBJ2-2, with 16 bases aligning to TRBD2. The trim removed 3 bases at V and 1 base at J, leaving 5 bases unmatched. Germline-derived CDR1 and CDR2 are SGHVS and FQNEAQ. CDR3 length: 19 amino acids. In DNA form, the CDR3 reads TGTGCCAGCAGCTTGGGACTAGCGGGGGGGCAAGGGAACACCGGGGAGCTGTTTTTT. Its protein is CASSLGLAGGQGNTGELFF. The full variable domain, in which reference TRBV7-8 and TRBJ2-2 provide the parts outside the CDR3, is GAGVSQSPRYKVAKRGQDVALRCDPISGHVSLFWYQQALGQGPEFLTYFQNEAQLDKSGLPSDRFFAERPEGSVSTLKIQRTQQEDSAVYLCASSLGLAGGQGNTGELFFGEGSRLTVL.

Turning to this clone: In the same sample, other DNA sequences code for this CDR3. The chain joins TRBV12-3 or TRBV12-4 to TRBJ1-4; D unclear. This CDR3 is built from 12 residues. V lost 6 bases and J 8 bases, leaving 10 bases between the germline ends. The CDR3, as DNA: TGTGCCAGCAGCCGGCGAGGAGAAAAACTGTTTTTT. Translating gives CASSRRGEKLFF.

The chain carries TRBV18 and TRBJ1-5, with a weak D call TRBD1 (6 bases). CDR3 length equals 16 residues. Germline CDR1 reads KGHSH; CDR2 reads LQKENI. Trimming cost V 6 bases and J 2 bases, with 17 bases left between them. CDR3 residues: CASSPSGGAGNQPQHF. DNA for the CDR3: TGTGCCAGCTCCCCTTCTGGGGGGGCTGGCAATCAGCCCCAGCATTTT.

The chain is built from TRBV5-3 and TRBJ1-5; 8 nucleotides line up with TRBD1. TRBV5-3 is an ORF; its function is uncertain. J gave up 2 bases and V 4 bases, and 8 bases lay outside the gene matches. The CDR3 covers 16 residues. The CDR3 DNA is TGTGCCAGAAGCGGACCTTCAGGGGGCGGCAATCAGCCCCAGCATTTT. It encodes CARSGPSGGGNQPQHF.

The V and J genes are TRBV6-5 and TRBJ2-3, with 7 bases fitting TRBD1. The CDR3 covers 14 residues. CDR1 is MNHEY, CDR2 SVGAGI, per germline. V was pared by 6 bases and J by 7 bases, with 10 bases of the junction left unmatched. CDR3 sequence (DNA): TGTGCCAGCAGCACGACAGGGCGACAGAATACGCAGTATTTT. As protein: CASSTTGRQNTQYF.

The chain has TRBV5-1 and TRBJ1-3, with a weak D call TRBD1 (5 bases). The CDR3 is 17 amino acids. The V end lost 4 bases, the J end lost 0 bases, and 17 bases lay between the germline ends. Germline V lookup: CDR1 SGHRS, CDR2 YFSETQ. The CDR3 is CASSPQGAGRSGNTIYF. In nucleotides, the CDR3 is TGCGCCAGCAGCCCGCAAGGGGCAGGTCGCTCTGGAAACACCATATATTTT.

Turning to this clone: The sample holds other DNA sequences that translate to the same CDR3. The chain carries TRBV4-2 and TRBJ1-1; TRBD1 might be the D (5 bases). Germline CDR1 and CDR2: LGHNA and YNFKEQ. V dropped 0 bases and J dropped 1 base, with 9 bases sitting between them. This CDR3 has 15 residues. CDR3 DNA: TGTGCCAGCAGCCAAGATGGGCAGGGGAACACTGAAGCTTTCTTT. Protein: CASSQDGQGNTEAFF.

This clone was found once. This specimen includes other DNA sequences encoding the same CDR3. The CDR3 protein is CASSEARGYGYTF. The CDR3 nucleotides are TGTGCCAGCAGTGAAGCGCGGGGGTATGGCTACACCTTC. V is TRBV6-1 and J is TRBJ1-2; D is possibly TRBD1 (5 bases). Trimming shortened V by 0 bases and J by 5 bases, and 7 bases separated the two germline ends. CDR1 and CDR2 (germline): MNHNS, SASEGT. The CDR3 loop spans 13 amino acids.

This clone has a handful of counts. This chain joins TRBV2 and TRBJ1-1; D unresolved. Looked up from germline, CDR1 is SNHLY and CDR2 is FYNNEI. Trimming took off 5 bases at V and 1 base at J, with 20 bases between the two ends. CDR3 size: 17 residues. The CDR3 sequence: CASSYGVLRRTNTEAFF. The CDR3 DNA reads TGTGCCAGCAGTTACGGCGTCCTACGGAGGACGAACACTGAAGCTTTCTTT.

This clone was seen a handful of times. This rearrangement joins TRBV5-6 to TRBJ1-2; possibly TRBD1 for D (6 bases). The CDR3 contains 12 residues. Germline V lookup: CDR1 SGHDT, CDR2 YYEEEE. Trimming cost V 5 bases and J 7 bases, with 12 bases left between them. CDR3 bases: TGTGCCAGCAGTCAGGGGCCGGTTGGCTACACCTTC. Protein sequence: CASSQGPVGYTF.

This chain links TRBV25-1 with TRBJ1-2; 7 bases fit TRBD1. Germline values: CDR1 MGHDK, CDR2 SYGVNS. Germline trimming cut 5 bases from V and 2 bases from J; bases unmatched to any gene: 8. The CDR3 is 15 residues long. The DNA of the CDR3 is TGTGCCAGCAGTCCCCCGGGACAGCAAAACTATGGCTACACCTTC. This sequence encodes CASSPPGQQNYGYTF.

The V and J genes are TRBV9 and TRBJ2-3; TRBD2 matches 11 bases. The germline V gene has CDR1 SGDLS and CDR2 YYNGEE. This CDR3 has 17 residues. The J segment lost 1 base and the V segment lost 4 bases, leaving 8 bases of the junction unmatched. The CDR3 sequence: CASSSMTSGVGTDTQYF. DNA of the CDR3: TGTGCCAGCAGCTCCATGACTAGCGGGGTTGGCACAGATACGCAGTATTTT.

As to this clone: The junction differs from germline at one of its ends, possibly a read error. The chain links TRBV7-7 to TRBJ2-3, with 11 bases fitting TRBD2. The CDR3 contains 15 residues. CDR1 and CDR2 from the germline V gene are SSHAT and FNYEAQ (reference sequence). CDR3 amino acids: CASSSSGGPTDTQYF. The CDR3 DNA sequence: TGTGCTAGCAGCTCTAGCGGGGGGCCCACAGATACGCAGTATTTT. Full variable domain (missing parts from reference TRBV7-7 and TRBJ2-3): GAGVSQSPRYKVTKRGQDVTLRCDPISSHATLYWYQQALGQGPEFLTYFNYEAQPDKSGLPSDRFSAERPEGSISTLTIQRTEQRDSAMYRCASSSSGGPTDTQYFGPGTRLTVL.

This chain uses TRBV9 with TRBJ1-3; D gene unclear. The CDR3 contains 16 residues. The germline gives CDR1 SGDLS, CDR2 YYNGEE. Deletions cut 4 bases from V and 0 bases from J, with 14 bases between. The CDR3 coding sequence is TGTGCCAGCAGCTCGTCCATCGGGAGCTCTGGAAACACCATATATTTT. This gives the protein CASSSSIGSSGNTIYF.